This TCR beta chain was captured in a study of blood T cell repertoires in COVID-19. Repertoires were generated with immunoSEQ multiplex PCR, while TCRdb's copy carries only in-frame clones and drops some. The sample lists about 290,000 clones; 80% to 90% were seen once. This receptor was obtained from a woman aged 30 to 39 with active or convalescent COVID-19. Sequencing was carried out using peripheral blood.

CDR3 DNA: TGTGCCAGCAGTTCGAGGACCCCGACTACTGAGCAGTTCTTC. Its translation: CASSSRTPTTEQFF. The V and J genes are TRBV27 and TRBJ2-1, with a tentative D call TRBD2 (5 bases). V was shortened by 4 bases and J by 9 bases, with 16 bases between the two germline ends. Germline CDR1 is MNHEY and CDR2 is SMNVEV (reference sequence). CDR3 length equals 14 residues.